Presented here are 11 T cell receptor beta chains from one specimen sequenced in a study of T cells in Graves' hyperthyroidism and ophthalmopathy. The source material, RNA transcripts, was used to amplify TCR beta CDR3 regions. A first-round RT-PCR of the TCR CDR3 used the HTBI primer set. MiXCR, run by TCRdb on the multiplex PCR reads, gives a single entry per CDR3 protein. Found here are around 350,000 distinct CDR3 sequences, roughly 25% of them singletons; the top ten hold less than 85%. Sample: blood. All receptors come from a man aged 45-65 years with Graves' hyperthyroidism.

This clonotype has only a few counts. The chain carries TRBV5-6 and TRBJ2-7; 13 bases map to TRBD2. V dropped 4 bases and J dropped 6; count of bases not matched to a gene: 16. Germline V gene lookup returns CDR1 SGHDT and CDR2 YYEEEE. The CDR3 extends over 18 amino acids. The CDR3 here is CASSHSGLAGEGGAEQYF. CDR3 DNA sequence: TGTGCCAGCAGCCATAGCGGACTAGCGGGAGAGGGGGGTGCCGAGCAGTACTTC.

V and J are TRBV18 and TRBJ2-4; unclear D gene. With 3 bases removed from V and 8 bases from J, the gap between germline ends came to 5 bases. The germline V gene encodes CDR1 KGHSH and CDR2 LQKENI. This CDR3 has 11 amino acids. CDR3 protein: CASSPGDIQYF. CDR3 DNA sequence: TGTGCCAGCTCACCTGGCGACATTCAGTACTTC.

This clonotype appeared many times. The chain is built from TRBV2 and TRBJ1-1; tentatively, D is TRBD1 (5 bases). The germline V and J ends were trimmed by 4 bases and 4 bases, with 13 bases remaining between them. The CDR3 has 14 amino acids. In germline, CDR1 is SNHLY, CDR2 FYNNEI. The CDR3 sequence: CASSGWGGVTEAFF. CDR3 DNA: TGTGCCAGCAGTGGGTGGGGAGGGGTCACTGAAGCTTTCTTT. Filled out from reference TRBV2 and TRBJ1-1, the complete variable domain reads EPEVTQTPSHQVTQMGQEVILRCVPISNHLYFYWYRQILGQKVEFLVSFYNNEISEKSEIFDDQFSVERPDGSNFTLKIRSTKLEDSAMYFCASSGWGGVTEAFFGQGTRLTVV.

This clonotype was counted once. The chain employs TRBV19 and TRBJ1-1; 8 nucleotides agree with TRBD1. The V gene's germline CDR1 is LNHDA and CDR2 SQIVND (reference sequence). Germline trimming cut 7 bases from V and 10 bases from J; bases unmatched to any gene: 14. The CDR3 has 14 residues. The CDR3 spells CASKQDRASLGAFF. DNA for the CDR3: TGTGCCAGTAAGCAGGACAGGGCCTCTCTGGGAGCTTTCTTT.

This clonotype came up many times. The chain couples TRBV24-1 to TRBJ2-3; unclear D gene. Trimming removed 4 bases at V and 2 bases at J, with 12 bases between. Germline loops: CDR1 KGHDR, CDR2 SFDVKD. CDR3 length equals 15 residues. CDR3 protein: CATSDAGALTDTQYF. DNA for the CDR3: TGTGCCACCAGTGACGCCGGCGCTCTCACAGATACGCAGTATTTT.

In its sample, this clonotype was seen a few times. CDR3 region: CASSFSTGAGNTIYF. CDR3 nucleotides: TGTGCCAGCAGTTTCTCGACAGGGGCTGGAAACACCATATATTTT. The chain has TRBV6-2 or TRBV6-3 and TRBJ1-3; 8 bases are a match to TRBD1. This CDR3 is built from 15 residues. V trimming: 4 bases; J trimming: 2 bases; junction bases outside the gene matches: 4. Germline values: CDR1 MNHEY, CDR2 SVGEGT.

This clonotype was found once. The chain joins TRBV7-2 to TRBJ2-7, with D unclear. The last part of the DNA fits TRBJ2-1 better; the J call may be wrong. This CDR3 comprises 14 residues. Germline V gene lookup returns CDR1 SGHTA and CDR2 FQGNSA. CDR3 amino acids: CASSLNLHSYEQFF. In DNA, the CDR3 is TGTGCCAGCAGCTTAAACCTGCACTCCTACGAGCAGTTCTTC.

The chain has TRBV7-2 and TRBJ2-3; 7 bases align to TRBD2. This CDR3 has 17 amino acids. Germline V gene sequence: CDR1 SGHTA, CDR2 FQGNSA. V was pared by 7 bases and J by 3 bases, with 16 bases of the junction left unmatched. CDR3 residues: CASTRLASGSLTDTQYF. Here the CDR3 DNA reads TGTGCCAGCACCCGCTTGGCTAGCGGATCCCTTACAGATACGCAGTATTTT.

This clonotype was detected only a few times. This chain uses TRBV6-1 with TRBJ1-1; D uncertain. V lost 5 bases and J 6 bases, leaving 10 bases between the germline ends. Germline V gives CDR1 MNHNS, CDR2 SASEGT. This CDR3 comprises 12 residues. The DNA for the CDR3 is TGTGCCAGCAGTTTGGGATGGCCTGAAGCTTTCTTT. Amino acids: CASSLGWPEAFF.

The rearrangement links TRBV6-1 to TRBJ2-7, with 14 bases identical to TRBD2. CDR3 length: 16 residues. Germline V gene lookup returns CDR1 MNHNS and CDR2 SASEGT. Germline trimming cut 7 bases from V and 0 bases from J; bases unmatched to any gene: 5. In DNA form, the CDR3 reads TGTGCCAGCAAATTGACTAGCGGGAGGGCCTCCTACGAGCAGTACTTC. Encoded protein: CASKLTSGRASYEQYF.

The rearrangement joins TRBV5-1 to TRBJ1-3, with a weak D call TRBD1 (6 bases). Between the trimmed V and J ends, which lost 2 bases and 7 bases, there was a span of 7 bases. CDR3 length: 12 residues. The V gene's germline CDR1 is SGHRS and CDR2 YFSETQ. The CDR3 bases are TGCGCCAGCAGCTTCCAGGGGAACACCATATATTTT. Translating it yields CASSFQGNTIYF.